These 27 T cell receptor beta chains originate from one sample sequenced in a study of somatic mutations in cytotoxic T cells in rheumatoid arthritis. The repertoire was sequenced with immunoSEQ multiplex PCR; TCRdb's copy has only in-frame clones and lacks some. The sample holds roughly 20,000 clones, 70% to 75% seen once. Sequencing was done on a sample of CD8+ T cells sorted from blood. The receptors were sampled from a woman aged 55-70 years in good health.

The CDR3 region is CATSRDALRDTQYF. DNA of the CDR3: TGTGCCACCAGCAGAGATGCCCTTCGTGATACGCAGTATTTT. The J gene is TRBJ2-3, the V gene TRBV15; no clear D. The germline V and J ends were trimmed by 0 bases and 6 bases, with 10 bases remaining between them. The CDR3 length is 14 residues. Germline CDR1 and CDR2: LNHNV and YYDKDF (reference sequence).

This clone was detected a few times. The CDR3 nucleotides read TGTGCCAGCAGCCCTAGGGCTGCTGGGTGGGAGAACACTGAAGCTTTCTTT. Its protein product is CASSPRAAGWENTEAFF. The chain employs TRBV7-9 and TRBJ1-1; D ambiguous. This CDR3 has 17 amino acids. V lost 5 bases and J lost 1, with 20 bases in between. From germline, CDR1 is SEHNR and CDR2 FQNEAQ (reference sequence).

V gene TRBV7-8 combines with J gene TRBJ2-7; a possible D gene is TRBD1 (6 bases). CDR1 is SGHVS, CDR2 FQNEAQ, per germline. V lost 1 base and J 2 bases, leaving 9 bases between the germline ends. The CDR3 consists of 14 residues. This CDR3 is CASSLGGHPYEQYF. The CDR3, as DNA: TGTGCCAGCAGCTTAGGGGGACACCCCTACGAGCAGTACTTC.

The genes are TRBV7-2 and TRBJ1-3; 10 bases match TRBD1. The CDR3 has 16 residues. Per the germline V gene, CDR1 is SGHTA and CDR2 is FQGNSA. V gave up 4 bases and J gave up 4 bases; unmatched junction bases: 7. CDR3: CASSSGTGERGNTIYF. The DNA of the CDR3 is TGTGCCAGCAGCTCGGGGACAGGGGAGAGAGGAAACACCATATATTTT.

The chain uses TRBV11-1 and TRBJ2-4; 9 bases are a match to TRBD2. This CDR3 is 14 amino acids long. The V segment lost 5 bases and the J segment 6 bases; nucleotides outside the gene matches: 5. In germline, CDR1 is SGHAT, CDR2 FQDESV (reference sequence). In DNA, the CDR3 is TGTGCCAGCAGCCCCGGGACTAGCTTAAACATTCAGTACTTC. This codes for CASSPGTSLNIQYF.

The rearrangement links TRBV29-1 to TRBJ1-2; D is uncertain. With 2 bases removed from V and 0 bases from J, the gap between germline ends came to 25 bases. Germline lookup yields CDR1 SQVTM and CDR2 ANQGSEA. CDR3 length equals 19 residues. In DNA, the CDR3 is TGCAGCGTTGAATGGAAATGGGATGAGGTGAAAGAATCTAACTATGGCTACACCTTC. This encodes CSVEWKWDEVKESNYGYTF.

The V gene is TRBV15, the J gene TRBJ1-5; the match to TRBD1 covers 10 bases. The V gene's germline CDR1 is LNHNV and CDR2 YYDKDF (reference sequence). There are 14 residues in the CDR3. The junction had 2 bases not matched to a gene; V was cut back by 8 bases and J by 1 base. The CDR3 loop reads CATGTGDSNQPQHF. In DNA, the CDR3 is TGTGCCACCGGGACAGGGGACAGCAATCAGCCCCAGCATTTT.

This chain connects TRBV7-8 to TRBJ1-5; 8 bases map to TRBD1. Germline assignment: CDR1 SGHVS and CDR2 FQNEAQ. Trimming took 5 bases from V and 7 from J; bases not matched to a gene: 10. This CDR3 has 15 amino acids. The CDR3 spells CASSGGQALGQPQHF. CDR3 in DNA: TGTGCCAGCAGCGGGGGACAGGCCCTTGGACAGCCCCAGCATTTT.

This rearrangement joins TRBV4-1 to TRBJ2-1; possibly TRBD1 or TRBD2 for D (5 bases each). Germline V gene lookup returns CDR1 MGHRA and CDR2 YSYEKL. This CDR3 comprises 14 residues. The ends were cut back, 0 bases at V and 7 bases at J, with 10 bases in the middle. The CDR3 spells CASSQETGANEQFF. The CDR3 bases are TGCGCCAGCAGCCAAGAAACCGGGGCGAATGAGCAGTTCTTC.

The gene calls are TRBV5-4 and TRBJ2-7, with 11 positions matching TRBD2. The CDR3 length is 17 residues. Germline V lookup: CDR1 SGHNT, CDR2 YYREEE (reference sequence). V gave up 1 base and J gave up 5 bases; unmatched junction bases: 11. The CDR3 coding sequence is TGTGCCAGCAGCTTGTTCTACGGGACTAGCGGTAACCACGAGCAGTACTTC. Protein sequence: CASSLFYGTSGNHEQYF.

The V call is TRBV2, the J call TRBJ2-3; 8 nucleotides match TRBD2. This CDR3 has 13 amino acids. The germline gives CDR1 SNHLY, CDR2 FYNNEI. V dropped 4 bases and J dropped 3; count of bases not matched to a gene: 0. This CDR3 is CASSGGGTDTQYF. For the CDR3, the DNA is TGTGCCAGCAGTGGCGGGGGGACAGATACGCAGTATTTT.

This clone was found a few times. The genes are TRBV6-1 and TRBJ1-1; D gene uncertain. Trimming took off 10 bases at V and 1 base at J, with 16 bases between the two ends. Germline V gives CDR1 MNHNS, CDR2 SASEGT. The CDR3 consists of 14 residues. The CDR3 sequence: CAISISQTNTEAFF. The CDR3 DNA is TGTGCCATCTCGATCTCTCAAACGAACACTGAAGCTTTCTTT.

The chain joins TRBV11-2 to TRBJ1-3; unclear D gene. The CDR3 has 13 residues. Looked up from germline, CDR1 is SGHAT and CDR2 is FQNNGV. Trimming took 7 bases from V and 3 from J, leaving 10 bases between them. In nucleotides, the CDR3 is TGTGCCAGCACAGGAGAGGTTGGAAACACCATATATTTT. Translation: CASTGEVGNTIYF.

CDR3 residues: CASSLTRGYEQYF. The DNA for the CDR3 is TGTGCCAGCAGCTTAACACGGGGCTACGAGCAGTACTTC. The V gene is TRBV5-6, the J gene TRBJ2-7, with D possibly matching TRBD2 (5 bases). The germline gives CDR1 SGHDT, CDR2 YYEEEE. This CDR3 has 13 amino acids. Trimming took 2 bases from V and 3 from J, leaving 9 bases between them.

CDR3 DNA sequence: TGTGCCAGCAGCTTAGCTGGGACTAACACCGGGGAGCTGTTTTTT. Translation gives CASSLAGTNTGELFF. The chain carries TRBV7-8 and TRBJ2-2; D possibly corresponds to TRBD2 (6 bases). CDR1 SGHVS and CDR2 FQNEAQ come from the germline V gene. The CDR3 is made up of 15 amino acids. V was shortened by 0 bases and J by 2 bases, with 7 bases between the two germline ends.

The chain couples TRBV14 to TRBJ2-7; 7 bases align to TRBD1. With V trimmed by 4 bases and J by 4 bases, 13 bases remained unmatched. CDR1 and CDR2 (germline): SGHDN, FVKESK. The CDR3 has 16 amino acids. CDR3 sequence reads: CASSLSKGRGTYEQYF. In DNA form, the CDR3 reads TGTGCCAGCAGCCTTTCAAAGGGCAGGGGGACGTACGAGCAGTACTTC.

V usage is TRBV14 and J usage is TRBJ2-2; the D gene is possibly TRBD2 (6 bases). Germline CDR1 SGHDN, CDR2 FVKESK. CDR3 length: 15 amino acids. Between the trimmed V and J ends, which lost 2 bases and 5 bases, there was a span of 12 bases. The CDR3 nucleotides are TGTGCCAGCAGCCAACGGAGGGTCGGAACCGGGGAGCTGTTTTTT. Translated, it gives CASSQRRVGTGELFF. Together with reference TRBV14 and TRBJ2-2, the CDR3 gives the full variable domain: EAGVTQFPSHSVIEKGQTVTLRCDPISGHDNLYWYRRVMGKEIKFLLHFVKESKQDESGMPNNRFLAERTGGTYSTLKVQPAELEDSGVYFCASSQRRVGTGELFFGEGSRLTVL.

The J gene is TRBJ2-1, the V gene TRBV5-4; no clear D. The CDR3 extends over 13 amino acids. V dropped 4 bases and J dropped 5 bases, with 10 bases sitting between them. The germline CDR1 and CDR2 sequences are SGHNT and YYREEE (reference sequence). CDR3 loop: CASSPDSDNEQFF. CDR3 coding DNA: TGTGCCAGCAGCCCCGACTCGGACAATGAGCAGTTCTTC.

The chain combines TRBV12-5 with TRBJ2-2, with 7 nucleotides matching TRBD2. The V gene's germline CDR1 is LGHNT and CDR2 FRNRAP. The CDR3 has 16 amino acids. V was pared by 4 bases and J by 13 bases, with 18 bases of the junction left unmatched. In nucleotides, the CDR3 is TGTGCTAGTGGTTCCCCTTCGGCGGGAGCCCCATCGGGGCTGTTTTTT. Amino acids: CASGSPSAGAPSGLFF. Drawing the rest from reference TRBV12-5 and TRBJ2-2, the complete variable domain is DARVTQTPRHKVTEMGQEVTMRCQPILGHNTVFWYRQTMMQGLELLAYFRNRAPLDDSGMPKDRFSAEMPDATLATLKIQPSEPRDSAVYFCASGSPSAGAPSGLFFGEGSRLTVL.

The gene calls are TRBV7-9 and TRBJ1-2; 8 bases map to TRBD1. The length of the CDR3 is 13 residues. Germline-derived CDR1 and CDR2 are SEHNR and FQNEAQ (reference sequence). With V trimmed by 5 bases and J by 8 bases, 7 bases remained unmatched. As DNA, the CDR3 is TGTGCCAGCAGCGGGCAGGGGGCAGGAGGCTACACCTTC. As protein: CASSGQGAGGYTF.

The rearrangement uses TRBV21-1 and TRBJ1-1; TRBD1 was called by the table and not checked on the DNA. TRBV21-1 is described as a pseudogene. The CDR3 spans 14 residues. This CDR3 is CASSLRDRGTEAFF. Written as DNA, the CDR3 is TGTGCCAGCAGCCTCCGGGACAGGGGTACTGAAGCTTTCTTT.

This clone was counted a few times. V and J are TRBV7-9 and TRBJ1-1; no reliable D call. Germline CDR1 and CDR2: SEHNR and FQNEAQ (reference sequence). The CDR3 covers 15 residues. Trimming cost V 6 bases and J 1 base, with 15 bases left between them. The CDR3 nucleotides read TGTGCCAGCAGTTACCCGGGCCGGGGGAACACTGAAGCTTTCTTT. Amino acid sequence: CASSYPGRGNTEAFF.

The chain combines TRBV5-4 with TRBJ2-7, with D possibly being TRBD1 (5 bases). CDR1 and CDR2 (germline): SGHNT, YYREEE (reference sequence). Trimming pared 0 bases from V and 4 bases from J, leaving 8 bases between. The CDR3 totals 13 residues. The CDR3 sequence: CASSLGQMYEQYF. The CDR3, as DNA: TGTGCCAGCAGCTTGGGACAGATGTACGAGCAGTACTTC.

The V gene is TRBV6-1, the J gene TRBJ2-1; 8 bases are shared with TRBD2. V was pared by 8 bases and J by 6 bases, with 9 bases of the junction left unmatched. Germline CDR1 is MNHNS and CDR2 is SASEGT. The CDR3 consists of 14 residues. Written as DNA, the CDR3 is TGTGCCAGCCGTGGCGGGGGGAACCCCAATGAGCAGTTCTTC. This sequence encodes CASRGGGNPNEQFF.

V is TRBV7-6 and J is TRBJ1-1; 7 bases line up with TRBD1. CDR1 SGHVS and CDR2 FNYEAQ come from the germline V gene. The J segment lost 4 bases and the V segment lost 2 bases, leaving 19 bases of the junction unmatched. The length of the CDR3 is 19 residues. CDR3 sequence: CASSLFSGDRRSGFTEAFF. CDR3 nucleotides: TGTGCCAGCAGCTTATTTAGTGGGGACAGAAGAAGTGGGTTCACTGAAGCTTTCTTT.

The V gene is TRBV10-3, the J gene TRBJ1-1; unclear D gene. The CDR3 totals 15 residues. Per germline, CDR1 ENHRY and CDR2 SYGVKD. Between the trimmed V and J ends, which lost 2 bases and 1 base, there was a span of 11 bases. CDR3 residues: CAISEADQTNTEAFF. CDR3 DNA sequence: TGTGCCATCAGTGAGGCGGACCAGACGAACACTGAAGCTTTCTTT.

The V gene is TRBV11-2, the J gene TRBJ1-1; D not certain. Germline V CDR1 and CDR2: SGHAT, FQNNGV. The CDR3 spans 12 residues. Deletions cut 5 bases from V and 6 bases from J, with 10 bases between. The chain's CDR3 is CASSPGRAEAFF. In DNA, the CDR3 is TGTGCCAGCAGCCCGGGCCGAGCTGAAGCTTTCTTT.